One TCR beta chain is described in this entry. Which antigen it targets is not known. Qualities for individual bases were not recorded, and no much larger clone is one base off. These data come from a study of blood T cell repertoires in COVID-19 (dated by TCRdb to 2019 to 2021). Regarding the study in general: The collaborator samples originated in the United States, Italy and Spain and spanned the acute and convalescent phases of COVID-19. The dataset comprised deeply sampled blood TCRbeta repertoires from subjects exposed to, actively infected with, or recovered from COVID-19. Where available, HLA class I and class II types were obtained from metadata supplied by the sample provider rather than from assay-based typing. The sample metadata nearly always contained a de-identified subject ID, COVID-19 status, age in years and sex. The repertoires were released in a freely available public database meant as a resource for research on the immune response to SARS-CoV-2. Samples were obtained from the ongoing ImmuneRACE study (first 160 participants) and from some 1,200 subjects provided by 6 global collaborators. The material from the prospective study consisted of cDNA or gDNA derived from T cells, B-cell-depleted T cells, or PBMCs.

The germline V gene encodes CDR1 KGHSH and CDR2 LQKENI. Trimming at the junction amounts to 6 bases on V and 0 bases on J, and the germline ends lie 15 bases apart. The cysteine opens and the phenylalanine closes a CDR3 of 16 amino acids. Only the CDR3 portion is preserved as DNA: 48 bases, with reading frame beginning at the first base. TCRbeta CDR3 regions were amplified from genomic DNA using the immunoSEQ Assay, a bias-controlled multiplex PCR. The authors processed their data as follows. The number of nucleated cells in each sample was estimated from the amplification of reference gene primers within the assay. Sequence reads were collapsed and filtered to measure the absolute abundance of every unique TCRbeta CDR3 rearrangement. Productive Simpson clonality was computed per sample as the square root of Simpson's diversity index over productive rearrangements. This is the immuneACCESS table as TCRdb keeps it, with only in-frame sequences that have V and J called. A part of the clones is gone; compared with another copy, unresolved V genes explain less than half, and the rest is unexplained. V and J calls and clone size follow that table, whereas D and trimming were derived from the DNA. The sample table shows 300,000 to 400,000 clones, and approximately 89% are seen once. The top ten clonotypes cover 1.5% to 2% of the sample.

General findings and caveats noted by the study authors: The quantity of clinical and demographic metadata differed by source and by participant and was supplied without curation.

In Seattle, one collaborating source enrolled patients while the infection was active and tracked those patients longitudinally over the course of disease. Whole blood was collected in K2EDTA tubes by collaborating institutions according to the institutions' own protocols. For TCRbeta analysis, collaborator samples were shipped as frozen whole blood, as isolated PBMCs, or as DNA extracted from either sample type. Sequenced: peripheral blood. The V and J segments used are TRBV18 and TRBJ1-5, with no reliable assignment of the D segment. This receptor was taken from a woman in her 30s with COVID-19, enrolled during active disease. CDR3 loop: CASSQVGGASNQPQHF. The DNA is TGTGCCAGCTCCCAGGTGGGAGGAGCTAGCAATCAGCCCCAGCATTTT.